One T cell receptor beta chain is described in this entry. The CDR3 has 15 residues. V was clipped by 3 bases and J by 6 bases; unmatched bases: 11. The V gene's germline CDR1 is SGHRS and CDR2 YFSETQ. The data were produced by immunoSEQ multiplex PCR, yet TCRdb's version contains in-frame clones alone and is incomplete. The data contain about 160,000 clones, roughly 96% of them seen just once; the ten biggest clones take up about 0.94%. This entry belongs to a study of cytomegalovirus exposure and HLA in healthy donors. The gene calls are TRBV5-1 and TRBJ1-2, with 7 bases aligning to TRBD1. This TCR derives from a woman between 18 and 30 years old in good health and CMV-seronegative. The sequenced sample was PBMCs. The CDR3 DNA reads as TGCGCCAGCAGCTGGGAAGCCGGGACAGCCGATGGCTACACCTTC. Its protein product is CASSWEAGTADGYTF.